Below are 5 T cell receptor beta chains sequenced from a single sample in a study of T cell responses to AZD1222 COVID-19 vaccine. This table comes from immunoSEQ multiplex PCR, and its TCRdb copy is limited to in-frame clones, with some not included. The sample comprises some 69,000 clones, roughly 83% of which are singletons, and roughly 23% rests with the top ten. The material sequenced was peripheral blood, taken 28 days after the second AZD1222 dose. These receptors all come from an adult who received the AZD1222 COVID-19 vaccine.

V usage is TRBV4-2 and J usage is TRBJ2-4; D is undetermined. Trimming stripped 1 base from V and 1 base from J, with 17 bases between. Germline loops: CDR1 LGHNA, CDR2 YNFKEQ. This CDR3 is 18 amino acids long. DNA of the CDR3: TGTGCCAGCAGCCAAGTCCTTGCGGCGATGAGGGCCAAAAACATTCAGTACTTC. Amino acid sequence: CASSQVLAAMRAKNIQYF.

The chain employs TRBV7-9 and TRBJ1-6; TRBD1 is a possible D gene (6 bases). Germline assignment: CDR1 SEHNR and CDR2 FQNEAQ (reference sequence). Trimming removed 5 bases at V and 11 bases at J, with 16 bases between. The CDR3 extends over 14 amino acids. The CDR3 sequence is CASSPQGEGPPLHF. The DNA for the CDR3 is TGTGCCAGCAGCCCACAGGGTGAGGGACCACCCCTCCACTTT.

The rearrangement joins TRBV6-5 to TRBJ1-1; TRBD1 aligns across 11 bases. After removal of 4 bases from V and 4 bases from J, the junction contained 2 bases not matched to a gene. The CDR3 consists of 14 residues. Germline CDR1 MNHEY, CDR2 SVGAGI. CDR3: CASSSGQGATEAFF. The DNA for the CDR3 is TGTGCCAGCAGTTCCGGACAGGGGGCCACTGAAGCTTTCTTT.

The rearrangement joins TRBV11-2 to TRBJ1-5; TRBD1 aligns across 7 bases. CDR1 and CDR2 from the germline V gene are SGHAT and FQNNGV. V was pared by 5 bases and J by 3 bases, with 4 bases of the junction left unmatched. The CDR3 runs to 14 residues. CDR3 residues: CASSPGTVNQPQHF. Written as DNA, the CDR3 is TGTGCCAGCAGCCCCGGGACAGTCAATCAGCCCCAGCATTTT.

The V and J genes are TRBV5-1 and TRBJ2-2; D might be TRBD1 (5 bases). Germline CDR1 reads SGHRS; CDR2 reads YFSETQ. The CDR3 runs to 15 residues. The germline V and J ends were trimmed by 4 bases and 0 bases, with 10 bases remaining between them. The chain's CDR3 is CASSIGHPNTGELFF. CDR3 sequence (DNA): TGCGCCAGCAGCATCGGACACCCGAACACCGGGGAGCTGTTTTTT. Together with reference TRBV5-1 and TRBJ2-2, the CDR3 gives the full variable domain: KAGVTQTPRYLIKTRGQQVTLSCSPISGHRSVSWYQQTPGQGLQFLFEYFSETQRNKGNFPGRFSGRQFSNSRSEMNVSTLELGDSALYLCASSIGHPNTGELFFGEGSRLTVL.